A single sample is the source of the 22 T cell receptor beta chains below, sequenced in a study of T cell responses to AZD1222 COVID-19 vaccine. The protocol was immunoSEQ multiplex PCR, while the TCRdb copy is restricted to in-frame clones and leaves out a portion. The sample shows about 120,000 clones, more than 75% of them seen only once. Material: peripheral blood, obtained on day 0 of AZD1222 vaccination. Receptor source: an adult in good health.

This sequence joins TRBV2 and TRBJ1-5, with 10 bases that match TRBD1. Trimming took 4 bases from V and 5 from J; bases not matched to a gene: 2. The CDR3 is made up of 14 amino acids. Looked up from germline, CDR1 is SNHLY and CDR2 is FYNNEI. The CDR3 region is CASSGDRGDQPQHF. The CDR3 nucleotides read TGTGCCAGCAGTGGGGACAGGGGAGATCAGCCCCAGCATTTT. Drawing the rest from reference TRBV2 and TRBJ1-5, the complete variable domain is EPEVTQTPSHQVTQMGQEVILRCVPISNHLYFYWYRQILGQKVEFLVSFYNNEISEKSEIFDDQFSVERPDGSNFTLKIRSTKLEDSAMYFCASSGDRGDQPQHFGDGTRLSIL.

The V and J genes are TRBV7-9 and TRBJ1-1; D not certain. The CDR3 contains 16 residues. Germline CDR1 reads SEHNR; CDR2 reads FQNEAQ (reference sequence). Trimming cost V 4 bases and J 0 bases, with 15 bases left between them. This chain's CDR3 is CASSSPSSQVNTEAFF. The CDR3 DNA reads TGTGCCAGCAGCTCCCCATCATCTCAGGTGAACACTGAAGCTTTCTTT.

The CDR3 DNA reads as TGTGCCAGAAACCCGAGGGAGGAACCCAATAAATGGGGCAATCAGCCCCAGCATTTT. Encoded protein: CARNPREEPNKWGNQPQHF. The chain uses TRBV5-3 and TRBJ1-5; D ambiguous. TRBV5-3 is marked as an open reading frame, function uncertain. V was clipped by 6 bases and J by 2 bases, with 27 bases between them. The CDR3 has 19 amino acids.

This rearrangement joins TRBV6-5 to TRBJ1-1; D unclear. The length of the CDR3 is 14 residues. Trimming pared 8 bases from V and 0 bases from J, leaving 13 bases between. Germline CDR1 and CDR2: MNHEY and SVGAGI. In nucleotides, the CDR3 is TGTGCCAGCCCATTGGAGATCCTGAACACTGAAGCTTTCTTT. Amino acid sequence: CASPLEILNTEAFF.

This sequence joins TRBV9 and TRBJ2-5; D could derive from TRBD1 or TRBD2 (6 bases each). V lost 3 bases and J 2 bases, leaving 14 bases between the germline ends. The length of the CDR3 is 15 residues. Germline assignment: CDR1 SGDLS and CDR2 YYNGEE. The CDR3 spells CASSEGGGQQETQYF. The CDR3 DNA is TGTGCCAGCAGCGAGGGGGGTGGCCAGCAAGAGACCCAGTACTTC.

V is TRBV9 and J is TRBJ2-2; 14 bases match TRBD2. Germline V lookup: CDR1 SGDLS, CDR2 YYNGEE. The CDR3 is 19 amino acids. The J segment lost 1 base and the V segment lost 1 base, leaving 6 bases of the junction unmatched. In DNA, the CDR3 is TGTGCCAGCAGCGTAACCCCAGGGACTAGCGGGGGGAACACCGGGGAGCTGTTTTTT. This translates into CASSVTPGTSGGNTGELFF.

The chain employs TRBV7-2 and TRBJ1-5, with 7 bases lining up with TRBD1. Losses at the gene ends were 2 bases for V and 4 bases for J; bases not matched to a gene: 5. CDR1 is SGHTA and CDR2 is FQGNSA in the germline V gene. The CDR3 runs to 15 residues. CDR3 sequence reads: CASSLRQGTNQPQHF. In nucleotides, the CDR3 is TGTGCCAGCAGCTTACGACAGGGAACGAATCAGCCCCAGCATTTT.

The chain carries TRBV7-2 and TRBJ1-6; weak D call: TRBD1 (6 bases). The V and J ends lost 1 base and 8 bases respectively, with 15 bases between them. The CDR3 has 16 amino acids. Germline CDR1 SGHTA, CDR2 FQGNSA. CDR3 DNA sequence: TGTGCCAGCAGCTTAGGGGGGCGGGGGGGTTATTCACCCCTCCACTTT. Translating gives CASSLGGRGGYSPLHF.

This chain joins TRBV19 and TRBJ1-5; 8 nucleotides agree with TRBD1. The germline CDR1 and CDR2 sequences are LNHDA and SQIVND (reference sequence). The CDR3 is 13 residues long. V shed 8 bases and J 6 bases; nucleotides not matched to a gene: 6. The DNA for the CDR3 is TGTGCCAGTTCAGGGGGCTTCCCTCAGCCCCAGCATTTT. This encodes CASSGGFPQPQHF.

V and J are TRBV7-9 and TRBJ2-3; 7 nucleotides match TRBD2. Germline CDR1 is SEHNR and CDR2 is FQNEAQ (reference sequence). V lost 2 bases and J lost 2; bases outside the gene matches: 7. The CDR3 contains 16 residues. The CDR3 here is CASSLPGLRVTDTQYF. In DNA form, the CDR3 reads TGTGCCAGCAGCTTACCGGGACTACGCGTCACAGATACGCAGTATTTT.

The gene calls are TRBV5-4 and TRBJ1-2; D is perhaps TRBD1 (5 bases). V was cut by 4 bases and J by 6 bases, with 19 bases left in between. CDR1 SGHNT and CDR2 YYREEE come from the germline V gene (reference sequence). The CDR3 runs 15 residues. The CDR3 sequence: CASSTRDLSDDGYTF. The DNA of the CDR3 is TGTGCCAGCAGCACCCGGGACCTCTCCGACGATGGCTACACCTTC.

The rearrangement uses TRBV5-4 and TRBJ1-6, with TRBD1 matching 7 bases. The germline CDR1 and CDR2 sequences are SGHNT and YYREEE (reference sequence). The ends lost 3 bases at V and 4 bases at J; junction bases unmatched: 7. The CDR3 extends over 16 amino acids. The CDR3 is CASSWGGTAYNSPLHF. The CDR3 coding sequence is TGTGCCAGCAGCTGGGGCGGGACAGCATATAATTCACCCCTCCACTTT.

The chain has TRBV7-8 and TRBJ2-7; possible D gene TRBD2, 5 bases. Trimming stripped 2 bases from V and 5 bases from J, with 13 bases between. The CDR3 length is 14 residues. The germline CDR1 and CDR2 sequences are SGHVS and FQNEAQ. The CDR3, as DNA: TGTGCCAGCAGCTTACGAGCTGAGAGGGACGAGCAGTACTTC. This codes for CASSLRAERDEQYF.

This clone was detected once. The V gene is TRBV2, the J gene TRBJ1-6; D may be TRBD1 (5 bases). Germline V CDR1 and CDR2: SNHLY, FYNNEI. V was pared by 2 bases and J by 5 bases, with 10 bases between. The CDR3 consists of 15 residues. The CDR3 is CASSETGGNNSPLHF. The CDR3 DNA sequence: TGTGCCAGCAGTGAAACCGGGGGGAATAATTCACCCCTCCACTTT.

V is TRBV7-6 and J is TRBJ1-6; no firm D call. Germline assignment: CDR1 SGHVS and CDR2 FNYEAQ. The CDR3 extends over 15 amino acids. V was clipped by 7 bases and J by 6 bases, with 16 bases between them. CDR3 residues: CASTPTVDVNSPLHF. The CDR3 DNA sequence: TGTGCCAGCACTCCCACTGTGGACGTTAATTCACCCCTCCACTTT.

This chain connects TRBV10-3 to TRBJ2-3, with 10 bases that match TRBD2. Germline assignment: CDR1 ENHRY and CDR2 SYGVKD. J gave up 8 bases and V 5 bases, and 16 bases lay outside the gene matches. This CDR3 region has 17 residues. The CDR3 bases are TGTGCCATCAGTTCCCTCCTAGCGGGGGCCCTCGGGGCTACGCAGTATTTT. It codes for CAISSLLAGALGATQYF.

This clone was observed a single time. The rearrangement uses TRBV19 and TRBJ2-7; the D is unclear. The CDR3 runs to 14 residues. CDR1 is LNHDA and CDR2 is SQIVND in the germline V gene (reference sequence). The ends were cut back, 5 bases at V and 0 bases at J, with 11 bases in the middle. Here the CDR3 reads CASSLIYGSYEQYF. The CDR3 DNA sequence: TGTGCCAGTAGTCTTATTTACGGCTCCTACGAGCAGTACTTC. Filled out from reference TRBV19 and TRBJ2-7, the complete variable domain reads DGGITQSPKYLFRKEGQNVTLSCEQNLNHDAMYWYRQDPGQGLRLIYYSQIVNDFQKGDIAEGYSVSREKKESFPLTVTSAQKNPTAFYLCASSLIYGSYEQYFGPGTRLTVT.

This chain connects TRBV12-3 or TRBV12-4 to TRBJ1-3; D is possibly TRBD1 (5 bases). This CDR3 has 12 residues. The ends were cut back, 3 bases at V and 8 bases at J, with 8 bases in the middle. As DNA, the CDR3 is TGTGCCAGCAGTTTGGGGGGTTACACCATATATTTT. It is translated as CASSLGGYTIYF.

This chain connects TRBV3-1 (or the pseudogene TRBV3-2) to TRBJ2-1, with 7 bases lining up with TRBD2. The CDR3 has 17 amino acids. After removal of 4 bases from V and 0 bases from J, the junction contained 9 bases not matched to a gene. The V gene's germline CDR1 is LGHDT and CDR2 YNNKEL (reference sequence). The CDR3 DNA reads TGTGCCAGCAGCCTTATCCCCGGCGGGGGCTCCTACAATGAGCAGTTCTTC. The encoded protein is CASSLIPGGGSYNEQFF.

This rearrangement joins TRBV4-3 to TRBJ1-2, with TRBD1 identical over 9 bases. V dropped 0 bases and J dropped 4; count of bases not matched to a gene: 6. Germline V lookup: CDR1 LGHNA, CDR2 YSLEER. The CDR3 has 16 residues. The CDR3, as DNA: TGCGCCAGCAGCCAAGACACAGGGGGCGTTGGCTATGGCTACACCTTC. It translates to CASSQDTGGVGYGYTF.

This clone was detected only once. The chain links TRBV7-9 to TRBJ1-2; no clear D gene. The CDR3 sequence is 16 residues long. V was trimmed by 1 base and J by 7 bases, leaving 19 bases between them. The germline CDR1 and CDR2 sequences are SEHNR and FQNEAQ (reference sequence). CDR3 residues: CASSLGDNPAILGYTF. As DNA, the CDR3 is TGTGCCAGCAGCTTAGGAGATAATCCGGCTATTCTTGGCTACACCTTC.

This rearrangement joins TRBV5-8 to TRBJ2-1, with TRBD2 identical over 9 bases. CDR3 length: 18 amino acids. The germline CDR1 and CDR2 sequences are SGHTS and YDEGEE. The junction had 8 bases not matched to a gene; V was cut back by 0 bases and J by 1 base. The CDR3 is CASSLAGLAGVSYNEQFF. CDR3 sequence (DNA): TGTGCCAGCAGCTTGGCAGGATTAGCGGGGGTATCCTACAATGAGCAGTTCTTC.